Following are 15 T cell receptor beta chains from one sample sequenced in a study of blood T cell repertoires in COVID-19. Assay used: immunoSEQ multiplex PCR; TCRdb lists only in-frame clones, some missing. The sample has some 89,000 clones, around 85% seen once. The sequencing sample was made of peripheral blood. The source is an older man with acute or convalescent COVID-19.

The rearrangement links TRBV19 to TRBJ2-3; 8 bases are shared with TRBD2. Germline CDR1 and CDR2: LNHDA and SQIVND (reference sequence). This CDR3 is built from 16 residues. Trimming took 4 bases from V and 4 from J; bases not matched to a gene: 10. The DNA of the CDR3 is TGTGCCAGTAGTAGGTTGTGGACTAGCAGGGCAGATACGCAGTATTTT. Amino acids: CASSRLWTSRADTQYF.

The J gene is TRBJ2-1, the V gene TRBV2, with TRBD2 matching over 12 bases. This CDR3 spans 15 amino acids. J gave up 1 base and V 7 bases, and 2 bases lay outside the gene matches. Germline CDR1 and CDR2: SNHLY and FYNNEI. The CDR3 spells CASKLAGGSYNEQFF. CDR3 DNA: TGTGCCAGCAAACTAGCGGGGGGTTCCTACAATGAGCAGTTCTTC.

This chain links TRBV18 with TRBJ1-1; the D is unclear. The CDR3 length is 13 residues. The V gene's germline CDR1 is KGHSH and CDR2 LQKENI. V was trimmed by 5 bases and J by 2 bases, leaving 9 bases between them. CDR3 region: CASSLSENTEAFF. The CDR3 DNA sequence: TGTGCCAGCTCATTAAGCGAAAACACTGAAGCTTTCTTT.

The J gene is TRBJ2-5, the V gene TRBV28; a weak D match, TRBD2 (6 bases). Trimming took off 2 bases at V and 5 bases at J, with 12 bases between the two ends. Per germline, CDR1 MDHEN and CDR2 SYDVKM. The CDR3 length is 14 residues. For the CDR3, the DNA is TGTGCCAGCAGTTTAGGAGGGCCGGAGGAGACCCAGTACTTC. Amino acid sequence: CASSLGGPEETQYF.

This clone was counted only a few times. The CDR3 loop is CASSTSGTGGYGYTF. The CDR3 DNA follows: TGTGCCAGTAGTACCTCCGGGACAGGGGGCTATGGCTACACCTTC. The chain recombines TRBV19 with TRBJ1-2; 11 nucleotides align to TRBD1. The CDR3 is 15 amino acids. Germline-derived CDR1 and CDR2 are LNHDA and SQIVND (reference sequence). The J segment lost 4 bases and the V segment lost 4 bases, leaving 5 bases of the junction unmatched.

This clone has a handful of counts. The chain links TRBV5-6 to TRBJ1-5; 7 positions match TRBD1. The CDR3 has 16 residues. The J segment lost 2 bases and the V segment lost 1 base, leaving 6 bases of the junction unmatched. Germline V lookup: CDR1 SGHDT, CDR2 YYEEEE. The DNA for the CDR3 is TGTGCCAGCAGCTTGTGGAAGGGGGCTGGCAATCAGCCCCAGCATTTT. Protein: CASSLWKGAGNQPQHF.

This chain connects TRBV5-1 to TRBJ2-7, with TRBD1 matching 10 bases. The V gene's germline CDR1 is SGHRS and CDR2 YFSETQ. Unmatched junction bases numbered 7, after V lost 2 bases and J lost 8 bases. CDR3 length: 14 residues. The DNA for the CDR3 is TGCGCCAGCAGCTTTGGGGGACAGGGGTTCCAGCAGTACTTC. This gives the protein CASSFGGQGFQQYF.

There are many counts of this clone. This rearrangement joins TRBV28 to TRBJ1-5; D is possibly TRBD1 (5 bases). V was pared by 5 bases and J by 6 bases, with 17 bases between. CDR3 length: 15 residues. The germline gives CDR1 MDHEN, CDR2 SYDVKM. The CDR3 bases are TGTGCCAGCAGTCCCAGTGGCGGGGCGGGTCAGCCCCAGCATTTT. Protein: CASSPSGGAGQPQHF.

The chain employs TRBV15 and TRBJ2-2; 12 bases map to TRBD1. J gave up 7 bases and V 0 bases, and 9 bases lay outside the gene matches. The germline V gene encodes CDR1 LNHNV and CDR2 YYDKDF (reference sequence). The length of the CDR3 is 18 residues. DNA for the CDR3: TGTGCCACCAGCAGAGATAGAGGGACAGGGGGCAACGGCGGGGAGCTGTTTTTT. Encoded protein: CATSRDRGTGGNGGELFF.

In its sample, this clone was seen a few times. The chain links TRBV11-1 to TRBJ1-1; 7 nucleotides agree with TRBD1. CDR3 length: 15 residues. V was clipped by 1 base and J by 5 bases; unmatched bases: 7. CDR1 is SGHAT and CDR2 is FQDESV in the germline V gene (reference sequence). CDR3 residues: CASSLDEGALTEAFF. The CDR3 DNA is TGTGCCAGCAGCTTAGATGAGGGGGCGCTTACTGAAGCTTTCTTT. Combining the CDR3 with reference TRBV11-1 and TRBJ1-1 gives the whole variable domain EAEVAQSPRYKITEKSQAVAFWCDPISGHATLYWYRQILGQGPELLVQFQDESVVDDSQLPKDRFSAERLKGVDSTLKIQPAELGDSAMYLCASSLDEGALTEAFFGQGTRLTVV.

The chain joins TRBV27 to TRBJ2-1; 10 bases align to TRBD2. CDR3 size: 16 residues. The V gene end was trimmed by 4 bases and the J gene end by 2 bases; junction bases not matched to a gene: 5. CDR1 is MNHEY, CDR2 SMNVEV, per germline (reference sequence). CDR3 loop: CASSSSLAGTYNEQFF. The DNA for the CDR3 is TGTGCCAGCAGTTCCTCACTAGCGGGGACCTACAATGAGCAGTTCTTC.

This chain's CDR3 is CASRPTTGGSYEQYV. The CDR3 DNA is TGTGCCAGCAGACCTACGACAGGGGGCTCCTACGAGCAGTACGTC. The J gene is TRBJ2-7, the V gene TRBV6-2 or TRBV6-3; the match to TRBD1 covers 9 bases. Losses at the gene ends were 6 bases for V and 0 bases for J; bases not matched to a gene: 6. The germline V gene encodes CDR1 MNHEY and CDR2 SVGEGT. This CDR3 has 15 residues.

This chain joins TRBV3-1 (or the pseudogene TRBV3-2) and TRBJ2-1; TRBD2 matches at 10 bases. Unmatched junction bases numbered 9, after V lost 0 bases and J lost 4 bases. The CDR3 runs 18 residues. In germline, CDR1 is LGHDT, CDR2 YNNKEL (reference sequence). DNA for the CDR3: TGTGCCAGCAGCCAAGATGGCACCTCACTAGCGGGGTACAATGAGCAGTTCTTC. It encodes CASSQDGTSLAGYNEQFF.

The chain employs TRBV4-1 and TRBJ2-3; 10 nucleotides match TRBD2. The germline V gene encodes CDR1 MGHRA and CDR2 YSYEKL. The CDR3 consists of 16 residues. The trim removed 4 bases at V and 2 bases at J, leaving 6 bases unmatched. The CDR3 DNA reads as TGCGCCAGCAGCCGCGCCGGGACTAGCGACACAGATACGCAGTATTTT. Translating it yields CASSRAGTSDTDTQYF.

This clone was seen more than once but under ten times. This chain's CDR3 is CSAAGAEQYF. The CDR3 DNA reads TGCAGTGCGGCGGGGGCTGAGCAGTACTTC. The chain combines TRBV20-1 with TRBJ2-7; D possibly corresponds to TRBD2 (7 bases). Trimming took 6 bases from V and 7 from J, leaving 10 bases between them. From germline, CDR1 is DFQATT and CDR2 SNEGSKA (reference sequence). The CDR3 contains 10 residues.